A single sample gave rise to the 6 T cell receptor beta chains below, sequenced in a study of OX40 agonist ivuxolimab in advanced cancers. The protocol was immunoSEQ multiplex PCR, while the TCRdb copy is restricted to in-frame clones and leaves out a portion. The table shows 66,000 or so clones, with approximately 77% occurring only once. The specimen comprised CD4+ or CD8+ T cells sorted from blood, sampled in a trial of the OX40 agonist ivuxolimab. These receptors all come from an adult with an advanced solid tumor such as melanoma, head and neck, liver or kidney cancer.

V is TRBV7-8 and J is TRBJ2-4; D tentatively reads TRBD1 or TRBD2 (5 bases each). Germline CDR1 and CDR2: SGHVS and FQNEAQ. The CDR3 loop spans 15 amino acids. The V end was cut by 5 bases, the J end by 9 bases, with 20 bases between. Written as DNA, the CDR3 is TGTGCCAGCAGCCCCTGGGGGTCCGAACCGGGCATTCAGTACTTC. Residues: CASSPWGSEPGIQYF.

This chain uses TRBV25-1 with TRBJ2-3; a possible D gene is TRBD2 (5 bases). The V end lost 6 bases, the J end lost 2 bases, and 15 bases lay between the germline ends. CDR1 and CDR2 (germline): MGHDK, SYGVNS. The CDR3 spans 15 residues. The CDR3 is CASSPIAGFTDTQYF. DNA of the CDR3: TGTGCCAGCAGCCCCATCGCGGGCTTCACAGATACGCAGTATTTT.

This chain uses TRBV5-4 with TRBJ1-2, with D unclear. There are 14 residues in the CDR3. Trimming took 2 bases from V and 2 from J, leaving 10 bases between them. Germline lookup yields CDR1 SGHNT and CDR2 YYREEE (reference sequence). The CDR3 spells CASSFRRNNYGYTF. The CDR3 DNA reads as TGTGCCAGCAGCTTCCGACGGAACAACTATGGCTACACCTTC.

The chain employs TRBV9 and TRBJ2-3, with D unresolved. Trimming took off 3 bases at V and 2 bases at J, with 4 bases between the two ends. Germline V gene lookup returns CDR1 SGDLS and CDR2 YYNGEE. This CDR3 spans 12 amino acids. The CDR3 sequence is CASSGYTDTQYF. The CDR3 DNA is TGTGCCAGCAGCGGTTACACAGATACGCAGTATTTT.

The chain combines TRBV7-2 with TRBJ1-5; 8 nucleotides line up with TRBD1. After removal of 6 bases from V and 7 bases from J, the junction contained 5 bases not matched to a gene. Looked up from germline, CDR1 is SGHTA and CDR2 is FQGNSA. There are 13 residues in the CDR3. The CDR3 DNA reads as TGTGCCAGCAGTCCAGGGGGCAGACAGCCCCAGCATTTT. It yields the protein CASSPGGRQPQHF. Supplemented by reference TRBV7-2 and TRBJ1-5, the full variable domain reads GAGVSQSPSNKVTEKGKDVELRCDPISGHTALYWYRQSLGQGLEFLIYFQGNSAPDKSGLPSDRFSAERTGGSVSTLTIQRTQQEDSAVYLCASSPGGRQPQHFGDGTRLSIL.

The chain has TRBV4-1 and TRBJ2-1, with unresolved D. Trimming shortened V by 4 bases and J by 5 bases, and 15 bases separated the two germline ends. The CDR3 is made up of 15 amino acids. CDR1 is MGHRA and CDR2 is YSYEKL in the germline V gene. The CDR3 DNA follows: TGCGCCAGCAGCCCCCTGGGTTCTAGTCACAATGAGCAGTTCTTC. Its translation: CASSPLGSSHNEQFF.